This T cell receptor beta chain was captured by sequencing in a study of T cells expressing NK-cell markers. On the study more broadly: Cells sorted as CD3+CD56+NKG2C+, CD3+CD56+NKG2C- and CD3+CD56-NKG2C+ T cells supplied the TCR beta repertoires. Of eight sequenced donors, seven were HCMV-seropositive and one HCMV-seronegative.

Synthesis of TCR beta cDNA relied on 5'RACE template switching carrying UMIs. Reanalyzing the 5' RACE reads, TCRdb keeps one entry per CDR3 protein, without DNA. Its listing shows about 460,000 distinct CDR3 sequences. This CDR3 has 14 residues. The germline CDR1 and CDR2 sequences are LGHDT and YNNKEL (reference sequence). Worth noting for this clonotype: No antigen is known for it.

Study-level points and caveats: NKG2C+ dominant clonotypes from a handful of donors made up about 1.0-7.5% of CD8+ T cells.

The genes are TRBV3-1 and TRBJ1-1. The specimen sequenced was blood T cells: a sorted CD56 or NKG2C T cell subset, CD4+ or CD8+ T cells, or bulk PBMC T cells (not recorded which). The source of this sequence is a woman between 45 and 60 years old in good health. The CDR3 loop is CASSRGGSDTEAFF.